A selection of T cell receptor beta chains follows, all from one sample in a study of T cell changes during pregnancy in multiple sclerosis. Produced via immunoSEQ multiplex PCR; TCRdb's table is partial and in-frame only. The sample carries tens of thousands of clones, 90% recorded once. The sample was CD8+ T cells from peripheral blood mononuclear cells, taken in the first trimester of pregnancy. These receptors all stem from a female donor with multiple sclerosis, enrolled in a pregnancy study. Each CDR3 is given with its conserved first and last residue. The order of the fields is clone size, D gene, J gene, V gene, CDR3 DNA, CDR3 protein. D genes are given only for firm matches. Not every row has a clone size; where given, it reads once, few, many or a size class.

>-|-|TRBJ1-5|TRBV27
TGTGCCAGCAGTTTGACAGGATATAGCAATCAGCCCCAGCATTTT
CASSLTGYSNQPQHF
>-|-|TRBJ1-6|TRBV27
TGTGCCAGCAAGATAGGGGGGGCAGGCTCACCCCTCCACTTT
CASKIGGAGSPLHF
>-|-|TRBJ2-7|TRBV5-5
TGTGCCAGCAGCGCGGGACAGCCCGAGCAGTACTTC
CASSAGQPEQYF
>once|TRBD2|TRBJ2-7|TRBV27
TGTGCCAGCAGTTTACAACTAGCGGGAGGGCCGAACGAGCAGTACTTC
CASSLQLAGGPNEQYF
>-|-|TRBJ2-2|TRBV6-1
TGTGCCAGCAGTGCTAGCATCTCAACCGGGGAGCTGTTTTTT
CASSASISTGELFF
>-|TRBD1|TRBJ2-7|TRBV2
TGTGCCTCCCGGGGGGGACAGGGGGCACTTAACATTTACGAGCAGTACTTC
CASRGGQGALNIYEQYF
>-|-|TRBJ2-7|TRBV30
TGTGCCTGGAGTGTAATGGTGGGTGCGGCCTACGAGCAGTACTTC
CAWSVMVGAAYEQYF
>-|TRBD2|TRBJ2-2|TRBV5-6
TGTGCCAGCAGCTTCTTTGAGCGGGAGGGCACCGGGGAGCTGTTTTTT
CASSFFEREGTGELFF
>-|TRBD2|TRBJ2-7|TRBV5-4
TGTGCCAGCAGCTTGGCCGCAGCGGGAGATCGCGAGCAGTACTTC
CASSLAAAGDREQYF
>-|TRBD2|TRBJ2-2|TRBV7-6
TGTGCCAGCAGCCGCTCTCTCGGGTTAGCGGGAGCCACCGGGGAGCTGTTTTTT
CASSRSLGLAGATGELFF
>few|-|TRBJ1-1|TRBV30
TGTGCCTGGAGCGTAAGGGATATACGAGCGGCAGCTTTCTTT
CAWSVRDIRAAAFF
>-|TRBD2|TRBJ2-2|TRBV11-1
TGTGCCAGCAGCTTTTTCGGGAGGGTCCCCGGGGAGCTGTTTTTT
CASSFFGRVPGELFF
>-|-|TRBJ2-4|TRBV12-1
TGTGCCAGCAGACCACGGAGGGTTTACAAAAACATTCAGTACTTC
CASRPRRVYKNIQYF
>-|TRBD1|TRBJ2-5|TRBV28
TGTGCCAGCAGGGACAGGGGAGAGACCCAGTACTTC
CASRDRGETQYF
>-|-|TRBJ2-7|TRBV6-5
TGTGCCAGCAGTTACGGGGACTCCGAAGGAGCCTACGAGCAGTACTTC
CASSYGDSEGAYEQYF
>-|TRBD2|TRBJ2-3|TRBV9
TGTGCCAGCAGTCCATTAGCGGGATCAGGGGCAGATACGCAGTATTTT
CASSPLAGSGADTQYF
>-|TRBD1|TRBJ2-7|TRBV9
TGTGCCAGCAGCGTAGGGACAGGAGAGCAGTACTTC
CASSVGTGEQYF
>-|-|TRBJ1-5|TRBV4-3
TGCGCCAGCAGCCAAGATGACAGGCCCAATCAGCCCCAGCATTTT
CASSQDDRPNQPQHF
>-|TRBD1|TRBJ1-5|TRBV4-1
TGCGCCAGCAGCCACCCAGGACAGGGGCAGCCCCAGCATTTT
CASSHPGQGQPQHF
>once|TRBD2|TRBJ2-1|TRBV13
TGTGCCAGCAGCCTTCGCGGGGGGCACTACAATGAGCAGTTCTTC
CASSLRGGHYNEQFF
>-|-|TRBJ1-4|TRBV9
TGTGCCAGCAGCGTAGATGGAGTAACTAATGAAAAACTGTTTTTT
CASSVDGVTNEKLFF
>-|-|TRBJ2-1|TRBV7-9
TGTGCCACCTCTACGATAAGCCACAATGAGCAGTTCTTC
CATSTISHNEQFF
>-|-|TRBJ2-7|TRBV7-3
TGTGCCAGCAGCCCCGGTGGACTCGGAGACGAGCAGTACTTC
CASSPGGLGDEQYF
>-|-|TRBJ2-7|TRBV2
TGTGCCAGCAGTGAATCGAGCATACTGTACGAGCAGTACTTC
CASSESSILYEQYF
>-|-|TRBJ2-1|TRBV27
TGTGCCAGCAGCCTCGGACTACGCTCCTACAATGAGCAGTTCTTC
CASSLGLRSYNEQFF
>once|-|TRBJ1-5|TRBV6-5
TGTGCCAGCAGCGATGGGAGGGTCTATCAGCCCCAGCATTTT
CASSDGRVYQPQHF
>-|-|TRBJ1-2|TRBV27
TGTGCCAGCAGTTTTTTAGACAGGTTAGGGTATGGCTACACCTTC
CASSFLDRLGYGYTF
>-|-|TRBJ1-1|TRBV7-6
TGTGCCAGCAGCTTCAGGGTGAACACTGAAGCTTTCTTT
CASSFRVNTEAFF
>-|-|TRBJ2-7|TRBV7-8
TGTGCCAGCACGGAAGGGGGAGACGAGCAGTACTTC
CASTEGGDEQYF
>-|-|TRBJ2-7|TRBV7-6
TGTGCCAGCAGCCCCCTTAAGAGGGAGGCGAGTCGCTACGAGCAGTACTTC
CASSPLKREASRYEQYF
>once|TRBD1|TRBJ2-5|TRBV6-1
TGTGCCAGCAGTGCTGGACAGGGGGCGAGAGAGACCCAGTACTTC
CASSAGQGARETQYF
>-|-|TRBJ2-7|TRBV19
TGTGCCAGTAGTATAGGACCGGGCTACGAGCAGTACTTC
CASSIGPGYEQYF
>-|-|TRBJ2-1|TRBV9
TGTGCCAGCAGCGACCGGGACTCCCCCTACAATGAGCAGTTCTTC
CASSDRDSPYNEQFF
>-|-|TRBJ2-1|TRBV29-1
TGCAGCGCTTCCTACGGGGACAAGCTCTTC
CSASYGDKLF
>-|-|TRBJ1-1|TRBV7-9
TGTGCCAGCAGCTTATTACATGGGAACACTGAAGCTTTCTTT
CASSLLHGNTEAFF
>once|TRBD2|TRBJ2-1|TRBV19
TGTGCCAGTAGCCCTAGCGGGAGGGACCATGAGCAGTTCTTC
CASSPSGRDHEQFF
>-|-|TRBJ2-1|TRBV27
TGTGCCAGCAGTTCTCTCGGTAGTGAGCAGTTCTTC
CASSSLGSEQFF
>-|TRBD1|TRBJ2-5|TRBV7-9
TGTGCCAGCAGTCCCCGGGACAGGCGACAGGAGACCCAGTACTTC
CASSPRDRRQETQYF
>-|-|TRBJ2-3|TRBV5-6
TGTGCCAGCAGCGTAAGCACAGATACGCAGTATTTT
CASSVSTDTQYF
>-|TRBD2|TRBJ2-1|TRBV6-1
TGTGCCAGCAGTGAACAGTTAGCGGGAGTTGAGCAGTTCTTC
CASSEQLAGVEQFF
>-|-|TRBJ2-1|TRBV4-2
TGTGCCAGCAGCCAAGAACGACTTAACGGCAATGAGCAGTTCTTC
CASSQERLNGNEQFF
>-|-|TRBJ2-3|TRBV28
TGTGCCAGCAGCTCGACCGACTATATCGCAGATACGCAGTATTTT
CASSSTDYIADTQYF
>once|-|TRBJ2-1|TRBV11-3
TGTGCCAGCAGCTTGGCGGGAAAATCCTACAATGAGCAGTTCTTC
CASSLAGKSYNEQFF
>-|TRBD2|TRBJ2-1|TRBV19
TGTGCCAGTAGCAAGACTAGCGGGAAAACCTACAATGAGCAGTTCTTC
CASSKTSGKTYNEQFF
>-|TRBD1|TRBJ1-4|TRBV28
TGTGCCAGCAGTTTACATGGGACAGACCTTAATGAAAAACTGTTTTTT
CASSLHGTDLNEKLFF
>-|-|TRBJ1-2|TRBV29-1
TGCAGCGTTGAAAGGTCGGAGGAGGGCTACACCTTC
CSVERSEEGYTF
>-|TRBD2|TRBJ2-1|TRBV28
TGTGCCAGCAGTCCCCGCGGGAGGGCTCTGAATGAGCAGTTCTTC
CASSPRGRALNEQFF
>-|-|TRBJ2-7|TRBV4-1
TGCGCCAGCAGCCGGGACAATGCCTACGAGCAGTACTTC
CASSRDNAYEQYF